This T cell receptor (beta chain) was sequenced during a study of CD8 T cells in ankylosing spondylitis. Findings of the study overall: Among TCR beta sequences, a motif of under ten highly homologous variants appeared characteristic of ankylosing spondylitis blood.

TCRdb re-called the 5' RACE reads through MiXCR, storing one row per CDR3 protein. The sample yields approximately 220,000 distinct CDR3 sequences, about 16% seen once. Germline V gene sequence: CDR1 SQVTM, CDR2 ANQGSEA. V gave up 2 bases and J gave up 8 bases, with 9 bases separating them. There are 11 residues in the CDR3. This clonotype turned up a few times. Its antigen is as yet unknown. The chain carries TRBV29-1 and TRBJ1-2; D might be TRBD1 (5 bases). The origin of this receptor is a male donor with ankylosing spondylitis. Sequencing used blood, either unsorted or a sorted T cell fraction (not recorded which). This CDR3 reads CSVERGTGYTF. The CDR3 nucleotides are TGCAGCGTTGAACGAGGGACGGGCTACACCTTC.